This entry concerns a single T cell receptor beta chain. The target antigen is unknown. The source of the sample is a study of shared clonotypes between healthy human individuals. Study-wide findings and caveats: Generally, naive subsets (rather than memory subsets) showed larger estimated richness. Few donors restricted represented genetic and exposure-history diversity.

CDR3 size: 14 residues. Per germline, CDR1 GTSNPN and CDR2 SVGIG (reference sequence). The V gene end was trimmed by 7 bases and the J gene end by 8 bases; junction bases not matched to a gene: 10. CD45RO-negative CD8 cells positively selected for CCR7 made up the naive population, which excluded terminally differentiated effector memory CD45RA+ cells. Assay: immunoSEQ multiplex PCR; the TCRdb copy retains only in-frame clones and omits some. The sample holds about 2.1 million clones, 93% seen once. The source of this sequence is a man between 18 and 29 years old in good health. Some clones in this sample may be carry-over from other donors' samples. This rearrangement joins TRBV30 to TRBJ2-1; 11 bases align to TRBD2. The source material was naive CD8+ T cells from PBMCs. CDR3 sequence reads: CAYFSGRALYEQFF. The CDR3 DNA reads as TGTGCCTACTTTAGCGGGAGGGCGTTATATGAGCAGTTCTTC.